A single sample gave rise to the 25 T cell receptor beta chains below, sequenced in a study of T cell clusters in autoimmune cytopenias. About 39,000 genome equivalents of blood DNA were amplified for TRB. TRB was amplified by touch-down multiplex PCR, primer pools A and B combined. TCRdb reprocessed the multiplex PCR reads and reports one entry per CDR3 protein, with no DNA. The sample's table shows fewer than 4,500 distinct CDR3 sequences. These data also formed part of another study, on T cell repertoires in aging, cancer and after chemotherapy.

The sequenced sample was peripheral blood. The receptor source for this set is a human donor in good health.

The chain recombines TRBV12-3 or TRBV12-4 with TRBJ1-1; TCRdb lists TRBD1, though no DNA is available to test this call. CDR3 length: 12 residues. This chain's CDR3 is CASSWGQGEAFF.

Judged by frequency, this clonotype is medium-sized. The chain combines TRBV19 with TRBJ2-3; TCRdb selects TRBD2, and the lack of DNA leaves this call unchecked. Germline V lookup: CDR1 LNHDA, CDR2 SQIVND (reference sequence). This CDR3 has 13 residues. CDR3 in amino acids: CASTQGLTDTQYF. The full variable domain, in which reference TRBV19 and TRBJ2-3 provide the parts outside the CDR3, is DGGITQSPKYLFRKEGQNVTLSCEQNLNHDAMYWYRQDPGQGLRLIYYSQIVNDFQKGDIAEGYSVSREKKESFPLTVTSAQKNPTAFYLCASTQGLTDTQYFGPGTRLTVL.

The chain joins TRBV18 to TRBJ1-1; checking the TCRdb D call of TRBD1 is not possible without DNA. Looked up from germline, CDR1 is KGHSH and CDR2 is LQKENI. The length of the CDR3 is 17 residues. The CDR3 reads CASSLYRVGQGSTEAFF.

This chain connects TRBV12-3 or TRBV12-4 to TRBJ2-4; no DNA is available, so the TRBD2 call from TCRdb remains unchecked. CDR3 size: 16 residues. CDR3 in amino acids: CASSDVPGPRGNIQYF.

By frequency, this clonotype is medium-sized. V gene TRBV6-4 combines with J gene TRBJ1-6. This CDR3 region has 14 residues. Germline CDR1 and CDR2: MRHNA and SNTAGT. The CDR3 reads CASSDSGVNSPLHF.

This clonotype is deemed medium-sized by its frequency. The chain has TRBV29-1 and TRBJ2-1; TCRdb indicates TRBD2, and absent DNA this call remains unverified. Germline V CDR1 and CDR2: SQVTM, ANQGSEA. The CDR3 totals 13 residues. The CDR3 region is CSVDGGPNFQQFF.

This rearrangement joins TRBV7-2 to TRBJ2-3; as DNA is missing, the TRBD1 call by TCRdb cannot be tested. This CDR3 has 14 residues. Germline lookup yields CDR1 SGHTA and CDR2 FQGNSA. The CDR3 reads CASSQARGGDTQYF.

The chain is built from TRBV7-2 and TRBJ2-3. This CDR3 has 15 residues. Germline V gene lookup returns CDR1 SGHTA and CDR2 FQGNSA. The CDR3 loop is CASSLIASVSDTQYF.

This clonotype is identified as medium-sized from frequency. The chain is built from TRBV30 and TRBJ1-5. In germline, CDR1 is GTSNPN, CDR2 SVGIG (reference sequence). This CDR3 region has 13 residues. The CDR3 region is CAWSVRGNQPQHF.

V is TRBV21-1 and J is TRBJ1-1; TCRdb gives TRBD1 as the D gene, but with no DNA this cannot be confirmed. TRBV21-1 corresponds to a pseudogene. The CDR3 runs to 15 residues. Here the CDR3 reads CASSNDRDRGTEAFF.

The chain couples TRBV5-1 to TRBJ2-1; the TCRdb call, TRBD1, lacks DNA for checking. Germline V gene data show CDR1 as SGHRS and CDR2 as YFSETQ. This CDR3 has 12 amino acids. CDR3 region: CASSPGDNEQFF.

Judged by frequency, this clonotype is medium-sized. This chain joins TRBV19 and TRBJ2-6. CDR1 and CDR2 from the germline V gene are LNHDA and SQIVND (reference sequence). The CDR3 spans 16 residues. The CDR3 loop reads CASTSSISSGANVLTF.

The J gene is TRBJ1-1, the V gene TRBV28. CDR1 MDHEN and CDR2 SYDVKM come from the germline V gene. The CDR3 length is 15 residues. CDR3 loop: CASSLWGRLNTEAFF.

This clonotype is classed as medium-sized by frequency. This chain connects TRBV12-3 or TRBV12-4 to TRBJ2-7; TCRdb reports TRBD2, a call that lacks DNA to check it against. CDR3 length: 14 amino acids. This CDR3 is CASSLGWEAYEQYF.

The chain recombines TRBV7-9 with TRBJ2-1; the D gene TCRdb calls, TRBD1, cannot be checked with no DNA. CDR3 length: 14 residues. CDR1 is SEHNR and CDR2 is FQNEAQ in the germline V gene (reference sequence). CDR3 residues: CASSLSIQDTEQFF.

This clonotype shows up as medium-sized by frequency. The genes are TRBV19 and TRBJ2-5; TCRdb designates TRBD1, a call that cannot be tested without DNA. The germline V gene has CDR1 LNHDA and CDR2 SQIVND (reference sequence). The CDR3 is 15 residues long. CDR3 amino acids: CATRPRGGIRETQYF.

CDR3 amino acids: CASVFGGGETQYF. V gene TRBV11-2 combines with J gene TRBJ2-5; checking the TCRdb D call of TRBD2 is not possible without DNA. Germline V gene lookup returns CDR1 SGHAT and CDR2 FQNNGV. The CDR3 length is 13 residues.

This rearrangement joins TRBV6-1 to TRBJ1-6; the D gene TCRdb calls, TRBD1, cannot be checked with no DNA. CDR3 length equals 15 residues. The V gene's germline CDR1 is MNHNS and CDR2 SASEGT. CDR3 region: CASRGQSSYNSPLHF.

V and J are TRBV20-1 and TRBJ2-1; TCRdb indicates TRBD2, and absent DNA this call remains unverified. CDR3 length: 15 residues. The germline V gene has CDR1 DFQATT and CDR2 SNEGSKA (reference sequence). CDR3 amino acids: CSARGEVEGYDEQFF.

By frequency, this clonotype is medium-sized. The chain combines TRBV5-4 with TRBJ1-4. Looked up from germline, CDR1 is SGHNT and CDR2 is YYREEE (reference sequence). The CDR3 has 16 amino acids. This CDR3 reads CASSLQDGTTNEKLFF.

This sequence joins TRBV28 and TRBJ1-5. This CDR3 region has 15 residues. Germline CDR1 MDHEN, CDR2 SYDVKM. This CDR3 is CASSPRRYSNQPQHF.

V is TRBV7-2 and J is TRBJ1-6; with no DNA, the TCRdb D assignment of TRBD1 cannot be verified. The CDR3 consists of 14 residues. CDR1 is SGHTA and CDR2 is FQGNSA in the germline V gene. This chain's CDR3 is CASSIQPGNSPLHF.

Its frequency marks this clonotype as medium-sized (0.01 to 0.1%). The chain is built from TRBV6-1 and TRBJ1-5. The CDR3 sequence is 15 residues long. The germline gives CDR1 MNHNS, CDR2 SASEGT. The CDR3 reads CASSPFRDGGQPQHF.

The CDR3 protein is CASAGGQVGDTQYF. V and J are TRBV5-1 and TRBJ2-3; TCRdb's D gene call, TRBD2, goes unchecked for lack of DNA. The length of the CDR3 is 14 residues. Germline V gene data show CDR1 as SGHRS and CDR2 as YFSETQ.

This clonotype shows up as medium-sized by frequency. The CDR3 sequence: CASSEKGSNSPLHF. V usage is TRBV6-1 and J usage is TRBJ1-6. The CDR3 length is 14 residues. Germline V lookup: CDR1 MNHNS, CDR2 SASEGT.